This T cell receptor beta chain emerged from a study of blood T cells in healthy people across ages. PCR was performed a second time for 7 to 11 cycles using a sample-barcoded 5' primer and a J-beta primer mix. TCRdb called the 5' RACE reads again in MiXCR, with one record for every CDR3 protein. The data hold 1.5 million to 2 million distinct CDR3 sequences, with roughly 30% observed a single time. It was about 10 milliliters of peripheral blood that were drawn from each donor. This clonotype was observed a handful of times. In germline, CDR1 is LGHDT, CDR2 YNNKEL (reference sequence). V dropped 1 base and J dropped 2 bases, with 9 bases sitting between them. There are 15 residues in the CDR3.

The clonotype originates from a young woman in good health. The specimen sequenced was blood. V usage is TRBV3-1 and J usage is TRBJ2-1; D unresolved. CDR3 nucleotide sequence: TGTGCCAGCAGCCAAGGAGGCCGACCCTACAATGAGCAGTTCTTC. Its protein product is CASSQGGRPYNEQFF.